This entry concerns a single T cell receptor (beta chain). Its antigen is unknown. Base-call qualities are not available, and no considerably larger clone is one nucleotide away. Synthetic TCR analog templates were spiked into each PCR to estimate absolute template abundance from read counts. The immunoSEQ assay used bias-controlled V and J gene primers to amplify TCRbeta CDR3 regions from genomic DNA. Sequencing of rearranged TCRbeta segments was done at approximately 20X coverage. The paper's processing steps were these. Clustering was used to correct sequencing errors, and CDR3s were annotated against IMGT to assign V, D and J genes. Only productive TCRbeta rearrangements were used in downstream analyses, excluding out-of-frame or stop-codon sequences. Clonality was computed as one minus Shannon entropy normalized by the log of the number of unique productive sequences. Fisher's exact test with Benjamini-Hochberg correction, at a threshold of adjusted p below 0.01, was used to find clones that differed between time points or between blood and tumor. TCRdb carries this immuneACCESS record with in-frame sequences only. Its versions omit some clonotypes, under half of them owing to an unresolved V gene in the studies checked, with the rest unexplained. V, J and clone size derive from that table, while D and trimming were established from the DNA sequence. The sample yields fewer than 60,000 clones; roughly 82% were counted once. The ten largest account for approximately 1.3% of the sample.

The data originate from a study of PD-L1 blockade in urothelial cancer (dated by TCRdb to about 2017). With regard to the full study: Therapy was started in the mid-2010s for all patients, and atezolizumab 1,200 mg was administered intravenously every 3 weeks. In the same patients, pretreatment tumors underwent whole exome sequencing and RNA sequencing in addition to TCR sequencing. Somatic, immune and clinical correlates of response to PD-L1 blockade with atezolizumab in urothelial cancer were the focus of an exploratory multi-omic analysis. Blood samples were analyzed 3 weeks after the start of treatment (second dose) and 6 weeks after the start of treatment. Durable clinical benefit was defined as a progression-free survival longer than 6 months, and TCR features were additionally tested against progression-free survival and overall survival. Durable clinical benefit was achieved by nine patients and was not achieved by 20 patients. About nine tenths of the roughly 29 patients were males with bladder-origin urothelial cancer, and 18 of 29 reported a prior smoking history. A median of approximately 140,000 T cells and 65,000 to 90,000 unique TCRs was obtained from blood samples, and a median clonality of around 0.08 was observed. Twenty-nine patients had pretreatment blood TCR-seq, some 25 had at least one posttreatment blood collection, and some 25 had tumor TCR-seq. Pretreatment tumor samples and matched peripheral blood, collected serially before and after atezolizumab treatment, underwent TCR sequencing. Patients had an ECOG performance status of 0 or 1 and had received between 0 and 3 prior chemotherapy regimens.

Explained via the paper, the time point label denotes: pretreatment peripheral blood. The cohort comprised nearly 30 patients with locally advanced or metastatic urothelial carcinoma treated at Memorial Sloan Kettering on a trial protocol. Peripheral blood mononuclear cells were collected from each patient pretreatment and during treatment, giving between 1 and 8 total time points per patient. The Qiagen DNeasy Blood extraction kit was used to purify genomic DNA from total PBMCs and tumor samples. PBMCs were collected pretreatment and during treatment and were isolated and stored as previously described. Summary of the overall study and its limitations: Because the sample size was small (n ≈ 30) and many exploratory analyses were performed, the results are intended to be hypothesis-generating. A pretreatment peripheral blood TCR clonality below the median was linked to improved progression-free and overall survival. Greater expansion of tumor-associated TCR clones in peripheral blood 3 weeks after the start of treatment was observed in patients with durable benefit (n of about 20, p = 0.022).

The germline V gene encodes CDR1 MRHNA and CDR2 SNTAGT. V was cut back by 6 bases and J by 4 bases, leaving a gap of 12 bases between them. From the cysteine up to the phenylalanine, the CDR3 has a length of 14 residues. Only the CDR3 part of the read is kept: 42 bases, read in frame from the first base. The rearrangement joined TRBV6-4 to TRBJ2-2; the D gene cannot be resolved reliably. This TCR derives from a man aged 50 to 60 with urothelial cancer. The input for sequencing was PBMCs, taken around atezolizumab (anti-PD-L1) treatment. The DNA sequence is given as TGTGCCAGCAGGGCGGCTCAATTCACCGGGGAGCTGTTTTTT. It translates to CASRAAQFTGELFF.